The rows below give T cell receptor beta chains drawn from one sample of a study of blood T cell repertoires in COVID-19. Produced via immunoSEQ multiplex PCR; TCRdb's table is partial and in-frame only. The sample yields a few hundred thousand clones, about 89% seen once. Sequenced material: peripheral blood. These receptors were taken from a woman in her thirties or forties who had recovered from COVID-19. Both conserved end residues are part of each CDR3. D genes are given only for firm matches. A clone size is listed for some rows: how often the clone was seen (once, few, many), or a class if it is expanded.

d_gene	len	abundance	v_gene	j_gene	CDR3aa	CDR3nt
NA	18	NA	TRBV21-1	TRBJ2-1	CASSNLSLGGKQIHEQFF	TGTGCCAGCAGCAATTTATCCCTTGGGGGCAAGCAGATCCATGAGCAGTTCTTC
NA	15	few	TRBV28	TRBJ2-6	CASSFLVSGANVLTF	TGTGCCAGCAGTTTTCTAGTGTCAGGGGCCAACGTCCTGACTTTC
NA	14	NA	TRBV18	TRBJ1-1	CASSADSTNTEAFF	TGTGCCAGCTCAGCCGACAGTACGAACACTGAAGCTTTCTTT
TRBD1	15	NA	TRBV7-2	TRBJ2-1	CASSPDRGPNNEQFF	TGTGCCAGCAGCCCGGACAGGGGGCCAAACAATGAGCAGTTCTTC
NA	14	NA	TRBV5-4	TRBJ1-2	CASSGIQGNYGYTF	TGTGCCAGCAGCGGTATACAGGGTAACTATGGCTACACCTTC
NA	15	NA	TRBV18	TRBJ2-1	CASSPIGSLYNEQFF	TGTGCCAGCTCACCAATCGGGAGCCTCTACAATGAGCAGTTCTTC
NA	15	NA	TRBV27	TRBJ2-7	CASSLRYPSSYEQYF	TGTGCCAGCAGTTTGAGATACCCAAGCTCCTACGAGCAGTACTTC
TRBD2	15	NA	TRBV5-4	TRBJ2-1	CASSLDSSGYNEQFF	TGTGCCAGCAGCTTGGACTCTAGCGGCTACAATGAGCAGTTCTTC
TRBD1	14	NA	TRBV5-1	TRBJ2-7	CASSLGQGANEQYF	TGCGCCAGCAGCTTGGGCCAGGGGGCCAACGAGCAGTACTTC
TRBD2	15	NA	TRBV7-2	TRBJ2-7	CASRPGLAGGYEQYF	TGTGCCAGCAGACCCGGACTAGCGGGAGGGTACGAGCAGTACTTC
TRBD1	13	NA	TRBV30	TRBJ1-5	CAWAGTANQPQHF	TGTGCCTGGGCCGGGACAGCCAATCAGCCCCAGCATTTT
NA	17	NA	TRBV5-1	TRBJ2-1	CASSLLGDRDFYNEQFF	TGCGCCAGCAGCTTGTTAGGAGATCGGGACTTCTACAATGAGCAGTTCTTC
TRBD1	15	NA	TRBV5-8	TRBJ2-5	CASSGGQGFPETQYF	TGTGCCAGCAGCGGGGGACAGGGATTCCCAGAGACCCAGTACTTC
NA	15	NA	TRBV6-1	TRBJ2-2	CASSEAEAVTGELFF	TGTGCCAGCAGTGAAGCAGAAGCGGTAACCGGGGAGCTGTTTTTT
NA	12	NA	TRBV12-3/TRBV12-4	TRBJ2-3	CASRTDTDTQYF	TGTGCCAGCAGGACAGACACAGATACGCAGTATTTT
TRBD1	13	NA	TRBV7-9	TRBJ1-1	CASSSRQGPEAFF	TGTGCCAGCAGCTCCCGACAGGGGCCTGAAGCTTTCTTT
TRBD1	13	NA	TRBV5-4	TRBJ2-1	CASSLGTGNEQFF	TGTGCCAGCAGCTTGGGGACAGGGAATGAGCAGTTCTTC
NA	16	NA	TRBV27	TRBJ1-1	CASSLLFRQPGTEAFF	TGTGCCAGCAGTTTATTATTTCGGCAGCCGGGTACTGAAGCTTTCTTT
TRBD2	19	NA	TRBV19	TRBJ2-4	CASSILEAGGLLSKNIQYF	TGTGCCAGTAGTATTCTTGAAGCGGGAGGCCTTTTATCCAAAAACATTCAGTACTTC
TRBD1	13	once	TRBV19	TRBJ1-1	CASSSRQGPEAFF	TGTGCCAGTAGTTCCCGACAGGGCCCTGAAGCTTTCTTT
NA	13	once	TRBV19	TRBJ1-5	CASSTDSLQPQHF	TGTGCCAGTAGTACGGACAGTCTTCAGCCCCAGCATTTT
NA	12	once	TRBV5-6	TRBJ2-7	CASSLSTYEQYF	TGTGCCAGCAGCTTGAGCACCTACGAGCAGTACTTC
NA	15	NA	TRBV24-1	TRBJ2-7	CATSDPGGDSYEQYF	TGTGCCACCAGTGACCCCGGGGGTGACTCCTACGAGCAGTACTTC
NA	11	NA	TRBV29-1	TRBJ2-7	CSVRQTYEQYF	TGCAGCGTCCGACAGACCTACGAGCAGTACTTC
NA	15	NA	TRBV18	TRBJ2-5	CASSPRLALEETQYF	TGTGCCAGCTCACCTAGGCTAGCCCTAGAAGAGACCCAGTACTTC
TRBD2	16	NA	TRBV7-6	TRBJ2-5	CASSLATSGSGETQYF	TGTGCCAGCAGCTTAGCGACTAGCGGGAGTGGTGAGACCCAGTACTTC
NA	13	NA	TRBV29-1	TRBJ2-7	CSVGGLSEYEQYF	TGCAGCGTTGGTGGACTATCAGAGTACGAGCAGTACTTC
TRBD2	15	NA	TRBV28	TRBJ2-4	CASSLAGGVPGIQYF	TGTGCCAGCAGTTTAGCGGGAGGCGTTCCCGGCATTCAGTACTTC
NA	13	NA	TRBV30	TRBJ1-1	CAWGIGTLTEAFF	TGTGCCTGGGGGATCGGGACACTTACTGAAGCTTTCTTT
NA	12	NA	TRBV14	TRBJ2-5	CASSQDRGTQYF	TGTGCCAGCAGCCAAGATAGAGGGACCCAGTACTTC
NA	15	once	TRBV7-3	TRBJ2-2	CASSYHSDHTGELFF	TGTGCCAGCAGCTATCATAGCGACCACACCGGGGAGCTGTTTTTT
NA	14	NA	TRBV11-3	TRBJ1-1	CASSLTLQGTEAFF	TGTGCCAGCAGCTTAACCTTGCAGGGCACTGAAGCTTTCTTT
NA	16	once	TRBV5-1	TRBJ2-5	CASSLGPTGSQETQYF	TGCGCCAGCAGCTTGGGCCCCACAGGGTCCCAAGAGACCCAGTACTTC
TRBD2	15	NA	TRBV9	TRBJ2-1	CASSARRDYSNEQFF	TGTGCCAGCAGCGCAAGGCGGGACTATTCCAATGAGCAGTTCTTC
NA	15	NA	TRBV5-5	TRBJ2-7	CASSLETGISYEQYF	TGTGCCAGCAGCTTAGAGACAGGCATCTCCTACGAGCAGTACTTC
TRBD2	15	NA	TRBV7-9	TRBJ2-1	CASTTLAGKNNEQFF	TGTGCCAGCACCACACTAGCGGGTAAAAATAATGAGCAGTTCTTC
TRBD1	12	NA	TRBV11-3	TRBJ2-7	CASSHTGGEQYF	TGTGCCAGCAGCCATACAGGGGGCGAGCAGTACTTC
NA	13	NA	TRBV19	TRBJ2-7	CASSMRGPYEQYF	TGTGCCAGTAGTATGCGGGGTCCCTACGAGCAGTACTTC
NA	17	NA	TRBV6-6	TRBJ1-5	CASSRAEQGSGNQPQHF	TGTGCCAGCAGTCGAGCCGAACAGGGTTCGGGCAATCAGCCCCAGCATTTT
TRBD2	15	NA	TRBV28	TRBJ2-2	CASSFELAGAGELFF	TGTGCCAGCAGTTTCGAACTAGCGGGAGCCGGGGAGCTGTTTTTT